This T cell receptor beta chain is drawn from a study of blood T cell repertoires in COVID-19. Per germline, CDR1 SGHRS and CDR2 YFSETQ. This CDR3 has 16 residues. The V segment lost 0 bases and the J segment 5 bases; nucleotides outside the gene matches: 5. Repertoires were generated with immunoSEQ multiplex PCR, while TCRdb's copy carries only in-frame clones and drops some. This sample has around 110,000 clones, with roughly four fifths found just once. The clonotype comes from a woman in her fifties or sixties with acute or convalescent COVID-19. Sequencing was done on a sample of peripheral blood. The chain uses TRBV5-1 and TRBJ2-3; 11 positions match TRBD2. The CDR3 reads CASSLATSGSLDTQYF. For the CDR3, the DNA is TGCGCCAGCAGCTTGGCCACTAGCGGGAGTTTAGATACGCAGTATTTT.